The 17 T cell receptor beta chains given below trace back to one sample, sequenced in a study of blood T cell repertoires in COVID-19. Profiled with immunoSEQ multiplex PCR; TCRdb holds only in-frame clones, not every one. The sample lists 200,000 to 300,000 clones, around 84% seen once, with under 5% in the top ten. Specimen: peripheral blood. These receptors all come from a man between 60 and 75 years old with acute or convalescent COVID-19.

CDR3 DNA: TGTGCCAGCAGTTACTACGGATGGACGGGACAAGAGACCCAGTACTTC. Its protein is CASSYYGWTGQETQYF. This chain links TRBV6-2 or TRBV6-3 with TRBJ2-5; D is perhaps TRBD2 (5 bases). Germline lookup yields CDR1 MNHEY and CDR2 SVGEGT. CDR3 size: 16 residues. Between the trimmed V and J ends, which lost 1 base and 2 bases, there was a span of 14 bases.

The chain recombines TRBV6-1 with TRBJ2-7; D is uncertain. The CDR3 runs 14 residues. Trimming cost V 0 bases and J 4 bases, with 10 bases left between them. The V gene's germline CDR1 is MNHNS and CDR2 SASEGT. CDR3: CASSEAAQMYEQYF. The CDR3 nucleotides read TGTGCCAGCAGTGAAGCTGCTCAGATGTACGAGCAGTACTTC.

This chain joins TRBV3-1 (or the pseudogene TRBV3-2) and TRBJ2-7, with D possibly matching TRBD2 (6 bases). CDR3 length: 12 residues. The V and J ends lost 4 bases and 7 bases respectively, with 11 bases between them. The germline CDR1 and CDR2 sequences are LGHDT and YNNKEL (reference sequence). CDR3: CASSLLAREQYF. CDR3 nucleotide sequence: TGTGCCAGCAGCCTACTAGCTAGGGAGCAGTACTTC.

The table lists this clone with a count of one. This CDR3 reads CASSPLGGQGPYEQYF. The CDR3, as DNA: TGTGCCAGCAGCCCTTTGGGGGGGCAGGGTCCCTACGAGCAGTACTTC. The chain couples TRBV11-2 to TRBJ2-7, with a possible D match to TRBD2 (7 bases). CDR1 SGHAT and CDR2 FQNNGV come from the germline V gene. V dropped 5 bases and J dropped 2 bases, with 19 bases sitting between them. This CDR3 comprises 16 residues.

The V and J genes are TRBV5-1 and TRBJ1-4; D may be TRBD1 (5 bases). V was shortened by 3 bases and J by 6 bases, with 15 bases between the two germline ends. The CDR3 has 15 amino acids. Germline assignment: CDR1 SGHRS and CDR2 YFSETQ. CDR3 DNA sequence: TGCGCCAGCAGCTCCCGGCCAGGGAAAGATGAAAAACTGTTTTTT. It encodes CASSSRPGKDEKLFF.

For the CDR3, the DNA is TGCGCCAGCACCCCGACAGGGGTCTACGAGCAGTACTTC. Its protein product is CASTPTGVYEQYF. The genes are TRBV10-1 and TRBJ2-7; 8 nucleotides agree with TRBD1. The germline gives CDR1 WNHNN, CDR2 SYGVQD (reference sequence). The CDR3 spans 13 residues. J lost 3 bases, V lost 7 bases, and 5 bases had no gene match.

The V call is TRBV4-2, the J call TRBJ2-7, with 10 nucleotides matching TRBD2. Germline V lookup: CDR1 LGHNA, CDR2 YNFKEQ. The CDR3 contains 15 residues. Unmatched junction bases numbered 10, after V lost 4 bases and J lost 7 bases. The CDR3 reads CASSPSSGGGREQYF. CDR3 bases: TGTGCCAGCAGCCCTTCTAGCGGGGGCGGCAGGGAGCAGTACTTC.

This clone was observed a single time. The chain is built from TRBV4-2 and TRBJ2-1, with D perhaps TRBD2 (5 bases). CDR1 and CDR2 from the germline V gene are LGHNA and YNFKEQ. The CDR3 sequence is 16 residues long. Trimming removed 1 base at V and 5 bases at J, with 15 bases between. This CDR3 is CASSQGGGSGDNEQFF. DNA for the CDR3: TGTGCCAGCAGCCAAGGTGGCGGGTCGGGCGACAATGAGCAGTTCTTC.

The rearrangement uses TRBV30 and TRBJ1-1, with TRBD1 matching over 10 bases. Looked up from germline, CDR1 is GTSNPN and CDR2 is SVGIG (reference sequence). Losses at the gene ends were 0 bases for V and 8 bases for J; bases not matched to a gene: 9. The CDR3 contains 15 residues. The CDR3 is CAWSVRDRGSKEAFF. The CDR3 coding sequence is TGTGCCTGGAGTGTACGGGACAGGGGAAGTAAGGAAGCTTTCTTT.

The chain recombines TRBV28 with TRBJ2-7; TRBD2 matches 9 bases. This CDR3 contains 15 residues. Unmatched junction bases numbered 3, after V lost 2 bases and J lost 1 base. Germline assignment: CDR1 MDHEN and CDR2 SYDVKM. CDR3 coding DNA: TGTGCCAGCAGTTTAACGACTAGCGGTTCCTACGAGCAGTACTTC. Translating it yields CASSLTTSGSYEQYF.

The gene calls are TRBV18 and TRBJ2-7; 8 nucleotides line up with TRBD1. CDR1 is KGHSH and CDR2 is LQKENI in the germline V gene. After removal of 1 base from V and 4 bases from J, the junction contained 6 bases not matched to a gene. This CDR3 spans 15 amino acids. The DNA for the CDR3 is TGTGCCAGCTCACCACTGGTAGGACAGGGATACGAGCAGTACTTC. It specifies CASSPLVGQGYEQYF.

This sequence joins TRBV3-1 (or the pseudogene TRBV3-2) and TRBJ1-6; D not resolved. CDR3 length: 15 residues. The V gene's germline CDR1 is LGHDT and CDR2 YNNKEL (reference sequence). V lost 1 base and J lost 4, with 8 bases in between. The CDR3 protein is CASSQVGDYNSPLHF. In DNA, the CDR3 is TGTGCCAGCAGCCAAGTCGGGGATTATAATTCACCCCTCCACTTT.

The chain employs TRBV19 and TRBJ1-2; the match to TRBD1 covers 10 bases. V was clipped by 6 bases and J by 1 base; unmatched bases: 20. The germline gives CDR1 LNHDA, CDR2 SQIVND (reference sequence). This CDR3 is built from 20 residues. This chain's CDR3 is CASSPWAVGQGSTFNYGYTF. The CDR3 DNA follows: TGTGCCAGTAGCCCGTGGGCCGTGGGACAGGGGTCAACCTTTAACTATGGCTACACCTTC.

The chain employs TRBV6-2 or TRBV6-3 and TRBJ2-3; a weak D match, TRBD1 (5 bases). The CDR3 sequence is 16 residues long. The V and J ends lost 3 bases and 0 bases respectively, with 13 bases between them. Germline CDR1 and CDR2: MNHEY and SVGEGT. CDR3 coding DNA: TGTGCCAGCAGTTATGGGGCAGGGCCAAGCACAGATACGCAGTATTTT. It specifies CASSYGAGPSTDTQYF.

This sequence joins TRBV5-1 and TRBJ2-1; 8 bases match TRBD1. CDR3 length equals 15 residues. Germline V gives CDR1 SGHRS, CDR2 YFSETQ. V shed 0 bases, J shed 2 bases, and the junction held 1 base outside the gene matches. The CDR3 sequence: CASSLVQGAYNEQFF. The DNA of the CDR3 is TGCGCCAGCAGCTTGGTACAGGGGGCCTACAATGAGCAGTTCTTC.

The chain recombines TRBV5-4 with TRBJ2-2; D is perhaps TRBD2 (5 bases). The CDR3 contains 15 residues. Germline V gene lookup returns CDR1 SGHNT and CDR2 YYREEE (reference sequence). V was pared by 1 base and J by 5 bases, with 12 bases between. The CDR3 is CASSLRRIGTGELFF. DNA of the CDR3: TGTGCCAGCAGCTTGCGGAGGATAGGGACCGGGGAGCTGTTTTTT.

The chain links TRBV5-1 to TRBJ2-7; 11 nucleotides line up with TRBD1. V shed 2 bases and J 5 bases; nucleotides not matched to a gene: 6. Per germline, CDR1 SGHRS and CDR2 YFSETQ. The CDR3 is 15 residues long. CDR3 sequence reads: CASSLTGTGGNEQYF. Written as DNA, the CDR3 is TGCGCCAGCAGCTTAACCGGGACAGGGGGTAACGAGCAGTACTTC.